The clone carrying this T cell receptor (beta chain) was counted at least ten times. Its antigen is undetermined. TCRdb recomputed calls from the 5' RACE reads with MiXCR, one row per CDR3 protein. The sample lists more than 50,000 distinct CDR3 sequences, around 24% occurring once. The sample belongs to a study of neurological immune-mediated disorders. Trimming cost V 5 bases and J 4 bases; bases outside gene matches: 6. The germline gives CDR1 SGHTA, CDR2 FQGNSA. The CDR3 is made up of 15 amino acids. Regarding time point: technical triplicate 2. General observations from the study: HTLV-1-associated myelopathy had the most TCR clonal expansion, whereas multiple sclerosis had the least (lower than in healthy controls). Expanded clones shared no CDR3 amino acid sequences across subjects, suggesting private repertoires in all groups.

The rearrangement links TRBV7-2 to TRBJ2-2; TRBD2 matches at 8 bases. The specimen sequenced was PBMCs. The TCR originated in a man between 60 and 75 years old with HTLV-1-associated myelopathy (HAM/TSP). CDR3 sequence reads: CASSIGLASTGELFF. The CDR3 bases are TGTGCCAGCAGCATCGGACTAGCCTCCACCGGGGAGCTGTTTTTT.